One and the same sample provided the 2 T cell receptor beta chains below, sequenced in a study of cytomegalovirus exposure and HLA in healthy donors. With 60 Vbeta and 13 Jbeta primers, the PCR was carried out. TCRdb's table, derived via immunoSEQ multiplex PCR, lists solely in-frame clones and lacks some. The table lists over 50,000 clones, about 80% of them singletons. The sequencing input was PBMCs. Receptors originate from a man in his forties or fifties in good health and CMV-seronegative.

This sequence joins TRBV7-8 and TRBJ2-1; 13 nucleotides agree with TRBD2. V shed 2 bases and J 6 bases; nucleotides not matched to a gene: 10. The CDR3 totals 18 residues. Germline lookup yields CDR1 SGHVS and CDR2 FQNEAQ. The CDR3: CASSLPRMGLAGPNEQFF. CDR3 sequence (DNA): TGTGCCAGCAGCTTACCCAGGATGGGACTAGCGGGGCCCAATGAGCAGTTCTTC.

V usage is TRBV4-1 and J usage is TRBJ1-4, with D possibly matching TRBD1 (6 bases). The germline V gene has CDR1 MGHRA and CDR2 YSYEKL. Trimming removed 9 bases at V and 3 bases at J, with 17 bases between. The CDR3 totals 15 residues. CDR3 DNA: TGCGCCAGTTCAGGGGTGGAGGCGGCTAATGAAAAACTGTTTTTT. Its translation is CASSGVEAANEKLFF.